This T cell receptor (beta chain) was identified during a study of blood T cell repertoires in COVID-19. The V gene lost 4 bases and the J gene lost 1 base, with 7 bases spanning the gap. The CDR3 is 14 amino acids. Germline loops: CDR1 LNHDA, CDR2 SQIVND (reference sequence). The data were produced by immunoSEQ multiplex PCR, yet TCRdb's version contains in-frame clones alone and is incomplete. Of around 230,000 clones listed, roughly 90% were seen once; the top ten hold less than 4.5%. The TCR comes from a woman in her twenties or thirties with acute COVID-19. The rearrangement uses TRBV19 and TRBJ2-2; D not resolved. Input material: PBMCs or T cells enriched from blood (not recorded which). CDR3 loop: CASSNSRNTGELFF. CDR3 DNA sequence: TGTGCCAGTAGTAATAGCAGGAACACCGGGGAGCTGTTTTTT.